This T cell receptor (beta chain) was sequenced during a study of blood T cell repertoires in COVID-19. About the research overall: COVID-19 samples, acute and convalescent, were from the United States, Italy and Spain. PBMCs, B-cell-depleted T cells, or T cells provided the cDNA or gDNA that made up the material.

Per the study methods: Estimation of nucleated cell counts was performed using reference gene primer amplification. Repertoires were generated with immunoSEQ multiplex PCR, while TCRdb's copy carries only in-frame clones and drops some. V, J and clone size are those of that table, while D and trimming were read from the DNA. The table records approximately 150,000 clones, roughly four fifths of them present only once. The CDR3 loop spans 14 amino acids. This receptor was taken from a human donor in a cohort sampled during active COVID-19. The rearrangement joins TRBV12-1 to TRBJ1-5; the D call TRBD1 from the table was never checked on the DNA. TRBV12-1 is tagged as a pseudogene. Material: peripheral blood. CDR3 sequence: CASSFVQASQPQHF. The CDR3 bases are TGTGCCAGCAGCTTTGTACAGGCGTCCCAGCCCCAGCATTTT.